These 32 T cell receptor beta chains originate from one sample sequenced in a study of T cell clones after liver transplantation. Only in-frame clones appear in the TCRdb table, and some are missing; sequencing was by immunoSEQ multiplex PCR. The sample carries roughly 40,000 clones, 86% recorded once. The input for sequencing was CD4+ T cells from blood, taken 24 months after liver transplant. These receptors were taken from a human patient who received a liver transplant. Part of the T cells may come from the graft donor.

V is TRBV25-1 and J is TRBJ2-3; tentative D call: TRBD1 (6 bases). CDR3 length: 16 amino acids. V gave up 5 bases and J gave up 0 bases, with 15 bases separating them. CDR1 is MGHDK and CDR2 is SYGVNS in the germline V gene. The CDR3 is CASSPRTALSTDTQYF. The CDR3 bases are TGTGCCAGCAGTCCCCGGACAGCTCTGAGCACAGATACGCAGTATTTT.

This chain connects TRBV12-5 to TRBJ2-5; 12 nucleotides line up with TRBD2. Germline V gene sequence: CDR1 LGHNT, CDR2 FRNRAP. The ends lost 6 bases at V and 5 bases at J; junction bases unmatched: 1. The CDR3 runs 13 residues. The CDR3 nucleotides read TGTGCTAGTGGCCTAGCGGGGGGGGAGACCCAGTACTTC. This codes for CASGLAGGETQYF. Drawing the rest from reference TRBV12-5 and TRBJ2-5, the complete variable domain is DARVTQTPRHKVTEMGQEVTMRCQPILGHNTVFWYRQTMMQGLELLAYFRNRAPLDDSGMPKDRFSAEMPDATLATLKIQPSEPRDSAVYFCASGLAGGETQYFGPGTRLLVL.

The chain carries TRBV28 and TRBJ2-4; D unclear. V lost 4 bases, J lost 3 bases, and 13 bases lay in between. Germline V gene lookup returns CDR1 MDHEN and CDR2 SYDVKM. The CDR3 covers 15 residues. The CDR3 coding sequence is TGTGCCAGCAGTTCCGAGGCGGCTGGCAAAAACATTCAGTACTTC. It translates to CASSSEAAGKNIQYF.

CDR3 residues: CSVEATGFGEQFF. CDR3 in DNA: TGCAGCGTTGAAGCGACAGGTTTCGGTGAGCAGTTCTTC. J is TRBJ2-1 and V is TRBV29-1; TRBD1 might be the D (6 bases). The V end was cut by 1 base, the J end by 9 bases, with 13 bases between. Looked up from germline, CDR1 is SQVTM and CDR2 is ANQGSEA. The length of the CDR3 is 13 residues.

The rearrangement links TRBV4-3 to TRBJ2-7; D possibly corresponds to TRBD2 (6 bases). The CDR3 sequence is 14 residues long. With 0 bases removed from V and 1 base from J, the gap between germline ends came to 7 bases. Germline CDR1 reads LGHNA; CDR2 reads YSLEER. The CDR3 here is CASSQELASYEQYF. CDR3 bases: TGCGCCAGCAGCCAAGAACTAGCTTCCTACGAGCAGTACTTC.

The V gene is TRBV19, the J gene TRBJ1-5; D not certain. The CDR3 spans 14 residues. The V and J ends lost 4 bases and 6 bases respectively, with 13 bases between them. The germline V gene has CDR1 LNHDA and CDR2 SQIVND (reference sequence). DNA of the CDR3: TGTGCCAGTAGTACCCGAGGCGGGTTTCAGCCCCAGCATTTT. Protein: CASSTRGGFQPQHF.

J is TRBJ1-2 and V is TRBV27; 12 nucleotides align to TRBD1. The CDR3 totals 15 residues. Germline V gene lookup returns CDR1 MNHEY and CDR2 SMNVEV (reference sequence). The ends lost 3 bases at V and 10 bases at J; junction bases unmatched: 9. The CDR3 DNA reads TGTGCCAGCAGTTTCTGGGACAGGGGGCGCGAGAACTACACCTTC. This translates into CASSFWDRGRENYTF.

This chain links TRBV5-1 with TRBJ2-5; tentative D call: TRBD1 (6 bases). V shed 4 bases and J shed 2 bases, with 15 bases lying between them. CDR1 and CDR2 (germline): SGHRS, YFSETQ. The CDR3 contains 15 residues. CDR3 in DNA: TGCGCCAGCAGCCGGCAACCTACAGGGCAAGAGACCCAGTACTTC. It encodes CASSRQPTGQETQYF.

This clone was picked up a small number of times. The V gene is TRBV27, the J gene TRBJ1-6; D is ambiguous. V shed 5 bases and J shed 2 bases, with 13 bases lying between them. This CDR3 is 16 amino acids long. From germline, CDR1 is MNHEY and CDR2 SMNVEV (reference sequence). The CDR3 loop is CASSPGVGAYNSPLHF. The CDR3 DNA reads as TGTGCCAGCAGTCCTGGTGTAGGCGCCTATAATTCACCCCTCCACTTT.

The chain carries TRBV7-2 and TRBJ2-4, with D unclear. In germline, CDR1 is SGHTA, CDR2 FQGNSA. Trimming stripped 1 base from V and 1 base from J, with 11 bases between. The CDR3 spans 16 residues. CDR3 amino acids: CASSLEGILAKNIQYF. The CDR3 nucleotides are TGTGCCAGCAGCTTAGAGGGCATTCTGGCCAAAAACATTCAGTACTTC.

V gene TRBV27 combines with J gene TRBJ1-5; D unresolved. The CDR3 runs to 13 residues. Germline assignment: CDR1 MNHEY and CDR2 SMNVEV (reference sequence). The V gene lost 3 bases and the J gene lost 0 bases, with 3 bases spanning the gap. The CDR3 nucleotides are TGTGCCAGCAGTTTTGTTAGCAATCAGCCCCAGCATTTT. Translation: CASSFVSNQPQHF.

CDR3 nucleotides: TGCGCCAGCACTCTCTTAGGAGGGGGAGTCGCGGAAGGCTACACCTTC. It codes for CASTLLGGGVAEGYTF. This chain joins TRBV5-1 and TRBJ1-2; D perhaps matches TRBD1 (6 bases). The CDR3 is 16 amino acids. The germline CDR1 and CDR2 sequences are SGHRS and YFSETQ. Trimming removed 6 bases at V and 8 bases at J, with 26 bases between.

The chain carries TRBV5-6 and TRBJ2-2; 7 bases agree with TRBD1. J lost 3 bases, V lost 5 bases, and 7 bases had no gene match. The CDR3 sequence is 15 residues long. Germline values: CDR1 SGHDT, CDR2 YYEEEE. The CDR3 DNA is TGTGCCAGCAGGCTAGGGGGCCCTGACACCGGGGAGCTGTTTTTT. Protein sequence: CASRLGGPDTGELFF.

This chain connects TRBV12-5 to TRBJ1-6; a weak D match, TRBD1 (6 bases). Germline V gene data show CDR1 as LGHNT and CDR2 as FRNRAP. The V and J ends lost 5 bases and 0 bases respectively, with 14 bases between them. The CDR3 is 17 residues long. CDR3 bases: TGTGCTAGTGGTAGGGGGGCAGGGGACTCCTATAATTCACCCCTCCACTTT. It encodes CASGRGAGDSYNSPLHF.

This sequence joins TRBV4-3 and TRBJ1-1; tentatively, D is TRBD1 (5 bases). V was shortened by 3 bases and J by 7 bases, with 15 bases between the two germline ends. Per the germline V gene, CDR1 is LGHNA and CDR2 is YSLEER. The CDR3 loop spans 14 amino acids. CDR3 in amino acids: CASSQGPGPNEAFF. The DNA for the CDR3 is TGCGCCAGCAGCCAGGGACCAGGGCCAAATGAAGCTTTCTTT.

This sequence joins TRBV6-5 and TRBJ2-7; D perhaps matches TRBD2 (6 bases). Germline CDR1 reads MNHEY; CDR2 reads SVGAGI. Trimming shortened V by 7 bases and J by 3 bases, and 16 bases separated the two germline ends. This CDR3 has 14 residues. CDR3 DNA: TGTGCCAGCACCCCACTGTACGGGGGCTACGAGCAGTACTTC. Encoded protein: CASTPLYGGYEQYF.

This chain links TRBV5-4 with TRBJ2-1; TRBD2 might be the D (6 bases). From germline, CDR1 is SGHNT and CDR2 YYREEE (reference sequence). The CDR3 covers 13 residues. Trimming removed 4 bases from V and 7 bases from J, with 12 bases in between. The CDR3 protein is CASSRGGVNEQFF. CDR3 bases: TGTGCCAGCAGCCGCGGCGGGGTTAATGAGCAGTTCTTC.

CDR3 sequence reads: CASSRQRPGQGLWNSPLHF. In DNA, the CDR3 is TGTGCCAGCAGCCGACAAAGACCGGGACAGGGGCTTTGGAATTCACCCCTCCACTTT. This sequence joins TRBV7-2 and TRBJ1-6, with TRBD1 matching 10 bases. CDR3 length: 19 amino acids. V lost 5 bases and J lost 7; bases outside the gene matches: 17. CDR1 is SGHTA and CDR2 is FQGNSA in the germline V gene.

The chain uses TRBV5-1 and TRBJ2-1, with 11 bases that match TRBD2. Germline-derived CDR1 and CDR2 are SGHRS and YFSETQ. Germline trimming cut 4 bases from V and 6 bases from J; bases unmatched to any gene: 6. There are 15 residues in the CDR3. The chain's CDR3 is CASSIASGGSNEQFF. The CDR3, as DNA: TGCGCCAGCAGCATAGCTAGCGGGGGGAGCAATGAGCAGTTCTTC.

A word on this clone: At one of its ends the junction is not consistent with the germline gene, which may arise from a read error. This rearrangement joins TRBV28 to TRBJ2-7; tentative D call: TRBD2 (5 bases). CDR1 is MDHEN, CDR2 SYDVKM, per germline. CDR3 size: 13 residues. In DNA form, the CDR3 reads TGTGCCAGCAGTTTACCTATAGGAGGCAGCGAGAACTTC. It encodes CASSLPIGGSENF.

The chain is built from TRBV27 and TRBJ1-2, with D perhaps matching TRBD1 (5 bases). The ends were cut back, 6 bases at V and 3 bases at J, with 11 bases in the middle. The CDR3 is made up of 13 amino acids. Germline lookup yields CDR1 MNHEY and CDR2 SMNVEV (reference sequence). This chain's CDR3 is CASRPMTDYGYTF. The CDR3 region has the DNA TGTGCCAGCAGACCTATGACAGACTATGGCTACACCTTC.

This clone has a handful of counts. This chain uses TRBV25-1 with TRBJ1-4, with 9 bases matching TRBD1. Germline V gene lookup returns CDR1 MGHDK and CDR2 SYGVNS. The CDR3 totals 14 residues. V shed 5 bases and J 5 bases; nucleotides not matched to a gene: 3. CDR3 in DNA: TGTGCCAGCAGTCCCGACAGGGGGAATGAAAAACTGTTTTTT. Translating gives CASSPDRGNEKLFF.

This chain joins TRBV29-1 and TRBJ2-7; D is unresolved. Germline CDR1 reads SQVTM; CDR2 reads ANQGSEA. This CDR3 spans 13 amino acids. V was trimmed by 4 bases and J by 0 bases, leaving 10 bases between them. The CDR3 protein is CSVGLHSSYEQYF. The CDR3 DNA follows: TGCAGCGTTGGACTTCATAGCTCCTACGAGCAGTACTTC.

The chain recombines TRBV9 with TRBJ2-7, with D unclear. CDR1 is SGDLS, CDR2 YYNGEE, per germline. The CDR3 has 15 amino acids. V was shortened by 4 bases and J by 3 bases, with 17 bases between the two germline ends. The CDR3 loop is CASSPEVGAFYEQYF. CDR3 coding DNA: TGTGCCAGCAGCCCTGAGGTAGGAGCTTTCTACGAGCAGTACTTC.

This clone was detected once. As DNA, the CDR3 is TGCGCCAGCAGCTTAATGCCAGGACAGGGGAGAAGTGGCTACACCTTC. Amino acid sequence: CASSLMPGQGRSGYTF. The rearrangement links TRBV5-1 to TRBJ1-2; 9 bases align to TRBD1. CDR1 is SGHRS and CDR2 is YFSETQ in the germline V gene. The CDR3 runs to 16 residues. J lost 7 bases, V lost 2 bases, and 12 bases had no gene match. The full variable domain, in which reference TRBV5-1 and TRBJ1-2 provide the parts outside the CDR3, is KAGVTQTPRYLIKTRGQQVTLSCSPISGHRSVSWYQQTPGQGLQFLFEYFSETQRNKGNFPGRFSGRQFSNSRSEMNVSTLELGDSALYLCASSLMPGQGRSGYTFGSGTRLTVV.

The chain uses TRBV27 and TRBJ2-4; TRBD2 might be the D (6 bases). The CDR3 is made up of 20 amino acids. Trimming cost V 0 bases and J 1 base, with 22 bases left between them. Per the germline V gene, CDR1 is MNHEY and CDR2 is SMNVEV (reference sequence). This chain's CDR3 is CASSLSAGTGIGNAKNIQYF. The CDR3 DNA reads TGTGCCAGCAGTTTATCAGCCGGGACTGGCATCGGAAACGCCAAAAACATTCAGTACTTC.

V usage is TRBV27 and J usage is TRBJ2-7; D gene uncertain. This CDR3 region has 14 residues. CDR1 MNHEY and CDR2 SMNVEV come from the germline V gene (reference sequence). The V gene lost 2 bases and the J gene lost 0 bases, with 8 bases spanning the gap. The CDR3 nucleotides are TGTGCCAGCAGTTTAGGACCCCCCTCCTACGAGCAGTACTTC. It is translated as CASSLGPPSYEQYF.

This sequence joins TRBV7-6 and TRBJ2-2, with TRBD2 matching over 9 bases. The CDR3 runs to 17 residues. Germline V gene sequence: CDR1 SGHVS, CDR2 FNYEAQ. Unmatched junction bases numbered 7, after V lost 0 bases and J lost 5 bases. CDR3 amino acids: CASSLALGLAGTGELFF. CDR3 DNA sequence: TGTGCCAGCAGCTTAGCCCTTGGGCTAGCGGGAACCGGGGAGCTGTTTTTT.

This sequence joins TRBV9 and TRBJ1-3; D not certain. The CDR3 extends over 12 amino acids. Germline loops: CDR1 SGDLS, CDR2 YYNGEE. V lost 0 bases and J 4 bases, leaving 2 bases between the germline ends. The CDR3 bases are TGTGCCAGCAGCGTAGGAGGAAACACCATATATTTT. Amino acids: CASSVGGNTIYF.

The V call is TRBV2, the J call TRBJ2-1; no definite D call. The V gene lost 4 bases and the J gene lost 3 bases, with 4 bases spanning the gap. CDR1 is SNHLY, CDR2 FYNNEI, per germline. The CDR3 spans 12 residues. CDR3 coding DNA: TGTGCCAGCAGTGCCAACTACAATGAGCAGTTCTTC. Protein: CASSANYNEQFF.

This chain connects TRBV7-2 to TRBJ1-3, with D unresolved. The CDR3 sequence is 15 residues long. Germline-derived CDR1 and CDR2 are SGHTA and FQGNSA. The V end lost 1 base, the J end lost 2 bases, and 9 bases lay between the germline ends. DNA of the CDR3: TGTGCCAGCAGCTTAGGACCGTCGACTGGAAACACCATATATTTT. Amino acid sequence: CASSLGPSTGNTIYF.

V gene TRBV5-4 combines with J gene TRBJ1-2; TRBD1 is a possible D gene (5 bases). CDR1 is SGHNT and CDR2 is YYREEE in the germline V gene (reference sequence). V lost 2 bases, J lost 3 bases, and 17 bases lay in between. CDR3 length equals 16 residues. The CDR3 sequence is CASSFGDRTIYYGYTF. The CDR3 region has the DNA TGTGCCAGCAGCTTTGGGGACCGCACCATTTACTATGGCTACACCTTC.